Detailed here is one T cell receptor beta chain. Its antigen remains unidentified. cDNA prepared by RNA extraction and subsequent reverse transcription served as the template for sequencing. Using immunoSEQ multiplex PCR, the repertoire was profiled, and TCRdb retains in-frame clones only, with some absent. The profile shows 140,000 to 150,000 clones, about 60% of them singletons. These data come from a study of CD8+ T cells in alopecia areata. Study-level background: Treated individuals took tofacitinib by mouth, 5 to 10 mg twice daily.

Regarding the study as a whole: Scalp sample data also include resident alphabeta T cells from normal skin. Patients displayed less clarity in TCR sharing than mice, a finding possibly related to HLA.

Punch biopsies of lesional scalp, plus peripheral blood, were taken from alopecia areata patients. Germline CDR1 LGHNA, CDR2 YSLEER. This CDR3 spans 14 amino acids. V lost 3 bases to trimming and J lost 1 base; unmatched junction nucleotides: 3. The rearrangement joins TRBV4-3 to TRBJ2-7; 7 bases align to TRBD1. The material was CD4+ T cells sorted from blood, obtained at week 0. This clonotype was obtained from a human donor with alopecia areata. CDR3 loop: CASSQMGQSYEQYF. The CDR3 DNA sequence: TGCGCCAGCAGCCAGATGGGACAGTCCTACGAGCAGTACTTC.